This T cell receptor (beta chain) was captured by sequencing in a study of OX40 agonist ivuxolimab in advanced cancers. Study overall: Patient treatment consisted of intravenous ivuxolimab administration every 2 weeks at 0.01 to 10 mg/kg. Patients receiving dose escalation had hepatocellular carcinoma, melanoma, renal cell or head and neck cancer. Allowance was made for prior anti-PD-1, anti-PD-L1 or anti-CTLA-4 therapy, and about 40% had some.

Germline CDR1 reads MNHEY; CDR2 reads SVGAGI. This CDR3 spans 14 amino acids. Trimming removed 6 bases from V and 6 bases from J, with 17 bases in between. The table came from immunoSEQ multiplex PCR; TCRdb's copy has only in-frame clones and leaves some out. The data show fewer than 40,000 clones, roughly four fifths seen once. Systemic immunosuppression or autoimmune disease history was grounds to exclude patients. The sequence came from an adult with an advanced solid tumor such as melanoma, head and neck, liver or kidney cancer. The sample consisted of CD4+ or CD8+ T cells sorted from blood, taken in a trial of the OX40 agonist ivuxolimab. The chain has TRBV6-5 and TRBJ1-2; D remains unclear. The CDR3 sequence: CASRLGVGSNGYTF. CDR3 bases: TGTGCCAGCAGACTCGGTGTGGGGAGTAATGGCTACACCTTC.